This T cell receptor beta chain stems from a study of siplizumab effects on memory and regulatory T cells. Study-level results: Apparently more diverse than memory cells, naive T cells also seemed major alloresponse contributors.

Germline-derived CDR1 and CDR2 are KGHSH and LQKENI. The CDR3 loop spans 14 amino acids. With V trimmed by 6 bases and J by 6 bases, 6 bases remained unmatched. With respect to this clone: Its antigen is undetermined.

Here immunoSEQ multiplex PCR was the method, and the copy in TCRdb shows in-frame clones only, minus some. The top ten hold 0.6% to 0.8% of the sample, which has some 99,000 clones, about 91% seen once. This TCR came from a human donor in good health. V gene TRBV18 combines with J gene TRBJ2-1; 9 bases fit TRBD1. The sample taken for sequencing was Tregs sorted from blood. The CDR3 protein is CASSGTGNGNEQFF. The CDR3 nucleotides are TGTGCCAGCTCCGGGACAGGGAACGGCAATGAGCAGTTCTTC.